Listed here is a single T cell receptor beta chain. Its antigen is not known. This specimen comes from a study of identifying expanded T cells in peripheral blood. Study-wide results and caveats: About 1.2 clones differed between technical replicates, versus approximately 17 and 20 over time.

TCRdb's copy holds only in-frame clones and misses some; the assay was immunoSEQ multiplex PCR. Of 85,000 to 90,000 clones in the sample, about 86% are singletons; the top ten hold 5.6%. The CDR3 has 13 residues. From germline, CDR1 is GTSNPN and CDR2 SVGIG (reference sequence). Deletions cut 4 bases from V and 0 bases from J, with 9 bases between. No infections or other immune events were documented during collection. The sequenced material came from blood. This sequence was found in a person between 18 and 75 years old in good health. J is TRBJ1-1 and V is TRBV30, with a tentative D call TRBD1 (6 bases). CDR3 nucleotides: TGTGCCTGGAAAGGACAGTTGAACACTGAAGCTTTCTTT. Encoded protein: CAWKGQLNTEAFF.